The source of this T cell receptor beta chain is a study of T cells after yellow fever vaccination. On this clonotype: The target antigen is unknown.

Study results and limitations: Reappearing after the booster were most of the clones from primary vaccination (roughly 96% CD4, 75% to 90% CD8).

A single record per CDR3 protein comes from TCRdb applying MiXCR to the 5' RACE reads. The profile shows some 600,000 distinct CDR3 sequences, approximately 16% of them singletons. The sequence derives from a young man who received the YFV17D yellow fever vaccine. The source material was PBMCs, sampled 5 days after the first yellow fever vaccination.

The CDR3 DNA reads TGTGCCAGCAGTTACCGGGACTCGGCCTACAATGAGCAGTTCTTC. Its translation: CASSYRDSAYNEQFF. The chain couples TRBV6-5 to TRBJ2-1; TRBD2 is a possible D gene (6 bases). CDR3 length equals 15 residues. The V gene's germline CDR1 is MNHEY and CDR2 SVGAGI. Deletions cut 2 bases from V and 2 bases from J, with 10 bases between.